A selection of T cell receptor beta chains follows, all from one sample in a study of T cell responses to AZD1222 COVID-19 vaccine. Assay: immunoSEQ multiplex PCR; the TCRdb copy retains only in-frame clones and omits some. The data show around 110,000 clones, 80% to 90% seen once. Sequenced material: peripheral blood, taken on day 0 of MenACWY control vaccination. The receptors shown here come from an adult in good health. Each CDR3 is given with its conserved first and last residue. Fields, in order: D gene, clone size, J gene, CDR3 length, V gene, CDR3 protein, CDR3 DNA. D genes are given only for firm matches. The size field is filled for only some rows; it gives once, few, many or a size class.

d_gene: TRBD1; abundance: .; j_gene: TRBJ1-3; len: 16; v_gene: TRBV5-1; CDR3aa: CASSLAPGTAGNTIYF; CDR3nt: TGCGCCAGCAGCTTGGCGCCCGGGACAGCTGGAAACACCATATATTTT
d_gene: .; abundance: .; j_gene: TRBJ1-2; len: 15; v_gene: TRBV14; CDR3aa: CASSQQRGWGADYTF; CDR3nt: TGTGCCAGCAGCCAACAACGGGGATGGGGGGCTGATTACACCTTC
d_gene: .; abundance: .; j_gene: TRBJ1-2; len: 16; v_gene: TRBV7-8; CDR3aa: CASSLGSSGVNYGYTF; CDR3nt: TGTGCCAGCAGCTTAGGGTCGAGCGGAGTTAACTATGGCTACACCTTC
d_gene: .; abundance: .; j_gene: TRBJ1-2; len: 13; v_gene: TRBV6-5; CDR3aa: CASSSSGREGYTF; CDR3nt: TGTGCCAGCAGTTCCTCAGGCAGGGAAGGCTACACCTTC
d_gene: .; abundance: .; j_gene: TRBJ2-7; len: 15; v_gene: TRBV7-2; CDR3aa: CASSLGYGESHEQYF; CDR3nt: TGTGCCAGCAGCTTAGGGTATGGGGAGAGCCACGAGCAGTACTTC
d_gene: .; abundance: .; j_gene: TRBJ1-4; len: 16; v_gene: TRBV19; CDR3aa: CASSIGLGYPNEKLFF; CDR3nt: TGTGCCAGTAGTATCGGATTGGGGTACCCGAATGAAAAACTGTTTTTT
d_gene: .; abundance: once; j_gene: TRBJ2-1; len: 14; v_gene: TRBV2; CDR3aa: CASSPSLTVNEQFF; CDR3nt: TGTGCCAGCAGTCCAAGCTTGACTGTCAATGAGCAGTTCTTC
d_gene: TRBD1; abundance: few; j_gene: TRBJ1-2; len: 14; v_gene: TRBV25-1; CDR3aa: CASSEDRGSYGYTF; CDR3nt: TGTGCCAGCAGTGAAGACAGGGGCTCCTATGGCTACACCTTC
d_gene: TRBD1; abundance: .; j_gene: TRBJ2-1; len: 13; v_gene: TRBV6-5; CDR3aa: CASSRDRGNEQFF; CDR3nt: TGTGCCAGCAGCCGGGACAGGGGAAATGAGCAGTTCTTC
d_gene: TRBD1; abundance: .; j_gene: TRBJ2-5; len: 13; v_gene: TRBV5-5; CDR3aa: CASSSWDRFTQYF; CDR3nt: TGTGCCAGCAGCTCCTGGGACAGGTTCACCCAGTACTTC
d_gene: TRBD1; abundance: .; j_gene: TRBJ2-5; len: 16; v_gene: TRBV6-2/TRBV6-3; CDR3aa: CASSSMRQGGEETQYF; CDR3nt: TGTGCCAGCAGTTCCATGCGACAGGGGGGTGAAGAGACCCAGTACTTC
d_gene: .; abundance: .; j_gene: TRBJ2-7; len: 15; v_gene: TRBV7-2; CDR3aa: CASSPRTGTEYEQYF; CDR3nt: TGTGCCAGCAGCCCACGCACAGGAACCGAGTACGAGCAGTACTTC
d_gene: .; abundance: .; j_gene: TRBJ1-6; len: 13; v_gene: TRBV6-4; CDR3aa: CASSDRDNSPLHF; CDR3nt: TGTGCCAGCAGTGACAGGGATAATTCACCCCTCCACTTT
d_gene: TRBD2; abundance: .; j_gene: TRBJ2-3; len: 16; v_gene: TRBV6-4; CDR3aa: CASSDSTSGGADTQYF; CDR3nt: TGTGCCAGCAGTGACTCGACTAGCGGGGGGGCAGATACGCAGTATTTT
d_gene: .; abundance: .; j_gene: TRBJ2-3; len: 13; v_gene: TRBV28; CDR3aa: CASRGPSTDTQYF; CDR3nt: TGTGCCAGCAGAGGACCTTCCACAGATACGCAGTATTTT
d_gene: .; abundance: .; j_gene: TRBJ2-5; len: 16; v_gene: TRBV19; CDR3aa: CASSMSGRALQETQYF; CDR3nt: TGTGCCAGTAGTATGAGCGGAAGGGCCCTCCAAGAGACCCAGTACTTC
d_gene: .; abundance: .; j_gene: TRBJ1-4; len: 16; v_gene: TRBV7-2; CDR3aa: CASSLGHISTNEKLFF; CDR3nt: TGTGCCAGCAGCTTGGGACACATCTCAACTAATGAAAAACTGTTTTTT
d_gene: .; abundance: .; j_gene: TRBJ1-2; len: 12; v_gene: TRBV5-4; CDR3aa: CASSADNYGYTF; CDR3nt: TGTGCCAGCAGCGCCGACAACTATGGCTACACCTTC
d_gene: .; abundance: .; j_gene: TRBJ1-2; len: 12; v_gene: TRBV12-3/TRBV12-4; CDR3aa: CASSWGGYGYTF; CDR3nt: TGTGCCAGCAGTTGGGGGGGTTATGGCTACACCTTC
d_gene: TRBD2; abundance: .; j_gene: TRBJ2-2; len: 17; v_gene: TRBV6-4; CDR3aa: CASSALAGGGLTGELFF; CDR3nt: TGTGCCAGCAGTGCCCTTGCCGGGGGGGGCCTCACCGGGGAGCTGTTTTTT
d_gene: .; abundance: .; j_gene: TRBJ2-7; len: 15; v_gene: TRBV5-1; CDR3aa: CASSLDGTATYEQYF; CDR3nt: TGCGCCAGCAGCTTGGATGGGACCGCTACCTACGAGCAGTACTTC
d_gene: .; abundance: .; j_gene: TRBJ1-5; len: 15; v_gene: TRBV20-1; CDR3aa: CSASSSRGSNQPQHF; CDR3nt: TGCAGTGCTAGTAGCTCGAGGGGGAGCAATCAGCCCCAGCATTTT
d_gene: .; abundance: .; j_gene: TRBJ2-3; len: 14; v_gene: TRBV30; CDR3aa: CACLPAGSTDTQYF; CDR3nt: TGTGCCTGTCTCCCTGCCGGGAGCACAGATACGCAGTATTTT
d_gene: .; abundance: once; j_gene: TRBJ1-6; len: 17; v_gene: TRBV5-8; CDR3aa: CASSYSRGDFDNSPLHF; CDR3nt: TGTGCCAGCAGTTATTCTCGGGGGGACTTCGATAATTCACCCCTCCACTTT
d_gene: .; abundance: .; j_gene: TRBJ2-5; len: 13; v_gene: TRBV5-3; CDR3aa: CARSLAGQETQYF; CDR3nt: TGTGCCAGAAGCTTGGCCGGCCAAGAGACCCAGTACTTC
d_gene: TRBD2; abundance: .; j_gene: TRBJ2-5; len: 14; v_gene: TRBV28; CDR3aa: CASSLLAGGETQYF; CDR3nt: TGTGCCAGCAGTTTACTAGCGGGGGGAGAGACCCAGTACTTC
d_gene: .; abundance: .; j_gene: TRBJ2-3; len: 12; v_gene: TRBV10-3; CDR3aa: CAIGEKADTQYF; CDR3nt: TGTGCCATCGGGGAGAAAGCAGATACGCAGTATTTT
d_gene: .; abundance: .; j_gene: TRBJ1-6; len: 14; v_gene: TRBV5-1; CDR3aa: CASGQGSYNSPLHF; CDR3nt: TGCGCCAGTGGCCAGGGATCCTATAATTCACCCCTCCACTTT
d_gene: TRBD1; abundance: .; j_gene: TRBJ2-3; len: 15; v_gene: TRBV18; CDR3aa: CASSPRTGPTDTQYF; CDR3nt: TGTGCCAGCTCACCGCGGACAGGGCCGACAGATACGCAGTATTTT
d_gene: .; abundance: .; j_gene: TRBJ1-3; len: 17; v_gene: TRBV5-4; CDR3aa: CASSLDSTVNSGNTIYF; CDR3nt: TGTGCCAGCAGCTTGGATTCGACGGTAAACTCTGGAAACACCATATATTTT
d_gene: TRBD1; abundance: few; j_gene: TRBJ2-7; len: 15; v_gene: TRBV10-3; CDR3aa: CAISEEGRGRNEQYF; CDR3nt: TGTGCCATCAGTGAGGAGGGCAGGGGGCGGAACGAGCAGTACTTC
d_gene: TRBD1; abundance: few; j_gene: TRBJ1-3; len: 17; v_gene: TRBV19; CDR3aa: CASRRESLTGTGNTIYF; CDR3nt: TGTGCCAGTAGACGAGAATCATTGACAGGGACTGGAAACACCATATATTTT
d_gene: TRBD1; abundance: .; j_gene: TRBJ2-1; len: 13; v_gene: TRBV10-2; CDR3aa: CASASTGVDEQFF; CDR3nt: TGCGCCAGCGCCAGTACAGGGGTGGATGAGCAGTTCTTC
d_gene: .; abundance: .; j_gene: TRBJ1-4; len: 14; v_gene: TRBV5-1; CDR3aa: CASSLEEGTEKLFF; CDR3nt: TGCGCCAGCAGCTTGGAAGAGGGGACCGAAAAACTGTTTTTT
d_gene: .; abundance: .; j_gene: TRBJ1-5; len: 14; v_gene: TRBV27; CDR3aa: CASSLPGRDQPQHF; CDR3nt: TGTGCCAGCAGTTTACCGGGAAGGGATCAGCCCCAGCATTTT
d_gene: .; abundance: .; j_gene: TRBJ1-1; len: 12; v_gene: TRBV6-6; CDR3aa: CASSPGVTEAFF; CDR3nt: TGTGCCAGCAGCCCCGGGGTCACTGAAGCTTTCTTT
d_gene: .; abundance: once; j_gene: TRBJ1-4; len: 17; v_gene: TRBV14; CDR3aa: CASSQYKQFATNEKLFF; CDR3nt: TGTGCCAGCAGCCAGTATAAACAATTTGCAACTAATGAAAAACTGTTTTTT
d_gene: .; abundance: .; j_gene: TRBJ2-2; len: 16; v_gene: TRBV7-3; CDR3aa: CASSLERLDNTGELFF; CDR3nt: TGTGCCAGCAGCTTAGAGCGTCTCGATAACACCGGGGAGCTGTTTTTT
d_gene: .; abundance: .; j_gene: TRBJ2-7; len: 14; v_gene: TRBV6-2/TRBV6-3; CDR3aa: CASSYSSGSYEQYF; CDR3nt: TGTGCCAGCAGTTACTCGTCAGGTTCTTACGAGCAGTACTTC
d_gene: .; abundance: .; j_gene: TRBJ2-2; len: 13; v_gene: TRBV4-3; CDR3aa: CASSQIATGELFF; CDR3nt: TGCGCCAGCAGCCAAATAGCGACCGGGGAGCTGTTTTTT
d_gene: TRBD2; abundance: .; j_gene: TRBJ2-7; len: 15; v_gene: TRBV5-1; CDR3aa: CASSLSGGLSYEQYF; CDR3nt: TGCGCCAGCAGCTTGAGCGGGGGGCTCTCCTACGAGCAGTACTTC
d_gene: TRBD1; abundance: .; j_gene: TRBJ2-1; len: 17; v_gene: TRBV3-1/TRBV3-2; CDR3aa: CASSQDCYRGAFNEQFF; CDR3nt: TGTGCCAGCAGCCAAGATTGTTACAGGGGAGCATTCAATGAGCAGTTCTTC
d_gene: TRBD1; abundance: .; j_gene: TRBJ2-7; len: 14; v_gene: TRBV2; CDR3aa: CASSADRGFDEQYF; CDR3nt: TGTGCCAGCAGTGCGGACAGGGGGTTCGACGAGCAGTACTTC
d_gene: .; abundance: .; j_gene: TRBJ1-1; len: 13; v_gene: TRBV6-6; CDR3aa: CASSDIRGLEAFF; CDR3nt: TGTGCCAGCAGCGACATCAGGGGTTTAGAAGCTTTCTTT
d_gene: .; abundance: once; j_gene: TRBJ1-2; len: 15; v_gene: TRBV9; CDR3aa: CASSPDLGVGYGYTF; CDR3nt: TGTGCCAGCAGCCCCGATTTGGGGGTCGGGTATGGCTACACCTTC